This paragraph covers one T cell receptor (beta chain) sequence. Its antigen is currently unknown. The data stem from a study of beta chain features in type 1 diabetes. Regarding the study as a whole: Shorter TCRB CDR3s, moderately but significantly so, were found in Type 1 diabetes patients in all four CD4+ subsets.

The authors reverse transcribed all of the isolated RNA, so sequencing captured expressed TCRB transcripts. Using immunoSEQ multiplex PCR, the repertoire was profiled, and TCRdb retains in-frame clones only, with some absent. The sample carries 95,000 to 150,000 clones, roughly 17% recorded once. Trimming removed 4 bases from V and 2 bases from J, with 15 bases in between. The CDR3 covers 15 residues. CDR1 and CDR2 (germline): SGHRS, YFSETQ. V usage is TRBV5-1 and J usage is TRBJ1-1; possibly TRBD1 for D (6 bases). The TCR originated in a young man with type 1 diabetes. The specimen sequenced was central memory CD4+ T cells from blood. The CDR3 region is CASSNPRGLNTEAFF. The CDR3 DNA sequence: TGCGCCAGCAGCAACCCCAGGGGCCTTAACACTGAAGCTTTCTTT.